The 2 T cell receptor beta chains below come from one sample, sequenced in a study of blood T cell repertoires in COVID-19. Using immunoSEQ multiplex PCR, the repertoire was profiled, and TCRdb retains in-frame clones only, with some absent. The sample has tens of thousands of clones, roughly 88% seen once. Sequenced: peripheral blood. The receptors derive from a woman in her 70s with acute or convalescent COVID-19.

CDR3 residues: CASSYSPRGDSPLHF. The DNA of the CDR3 is TGTGCCAGCAGTTACTCTCCCAGGGGAGACTCACCCCTCCACTTT. The rearrangement joins TRBV6-5 to TRBJ1-6, with D possibly being TRBD1 (6 bases). The CDR3 sequence is 15 residues long. V was cut by 0 bases and J by 10 bases, with 13 bases left in between. The germline CDR1 and CDR2 sequences are MNHEY and SVGAGI.

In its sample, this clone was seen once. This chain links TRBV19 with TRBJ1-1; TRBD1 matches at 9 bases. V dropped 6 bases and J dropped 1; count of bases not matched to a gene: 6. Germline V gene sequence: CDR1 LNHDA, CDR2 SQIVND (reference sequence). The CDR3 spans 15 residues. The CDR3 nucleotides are TGTGCCAGTAGGGGACAGGGTTTGGGGAACACTGAAGCTTTCTTT. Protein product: CASRGQGLGNTEAFF. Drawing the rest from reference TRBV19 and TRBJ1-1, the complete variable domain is DGGITQSPKYLFRKEGQNVTLSCEQNLNHDAMYWYRQDPGQGLRLIYYSQIVNDFQKGDIAEGYSVSREKKESFPLTVTSAQKNPTAFYLCASRGQGLGNTEAFFGQGTRLTVV.